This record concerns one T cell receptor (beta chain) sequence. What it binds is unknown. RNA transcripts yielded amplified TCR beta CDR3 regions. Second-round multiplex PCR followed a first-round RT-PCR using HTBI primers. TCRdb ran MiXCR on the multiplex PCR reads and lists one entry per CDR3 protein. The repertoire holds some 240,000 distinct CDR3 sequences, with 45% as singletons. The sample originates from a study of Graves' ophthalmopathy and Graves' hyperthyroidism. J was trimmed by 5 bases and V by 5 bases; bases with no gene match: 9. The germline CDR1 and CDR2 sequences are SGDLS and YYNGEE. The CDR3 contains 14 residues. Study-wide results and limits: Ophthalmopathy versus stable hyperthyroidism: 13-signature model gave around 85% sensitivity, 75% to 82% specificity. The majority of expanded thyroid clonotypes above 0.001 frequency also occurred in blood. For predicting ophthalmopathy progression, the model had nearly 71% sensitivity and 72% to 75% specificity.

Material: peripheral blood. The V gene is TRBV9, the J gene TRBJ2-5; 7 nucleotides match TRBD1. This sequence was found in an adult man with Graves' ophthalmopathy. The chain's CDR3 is CASSPTGWVETQYF. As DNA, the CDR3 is TGTGCCAGCAGTCCGACAGGGTGGGTGGAGACCCAGTACTTC.